Below, 30 T cell receptor beta chains from the same sample are listed, as sequenced in a study of beta chain features in type 1 diabetes. Study-wide points: Shorter TCRB CDR3s, moderately but significantly so, were found in Type 1 diabetes patients in all four CD4+ subsets.

For these receptors, no antigen is known. Every bit of the isolated RNA underwent reverse transcription, so sequencing read expressed TCRB transcripts. TCRdb's table, derived via immunoSEQ multiplex PCR, lists solely in-frame clones and lacks some. The data show roughly 50,000 clones, around 45% seen once. The specimen sequenced was stem cell memory CD4+ T cells from blood. These receptors originate from a young man with type 1 diabetes.

This chain uses TRBV28 with TRBJ1-1; no clear D gene. Germline values: CDR1 MDHEN, CDR2 SYDVKM. CDR3 length: 10 amino acids. Trimming pared 10 bases from V and 11 bases from J, leaving 14 bases between. CDR3 sequence (DNA): TGTGCCACCATCGCCTTGAGTGCTTTCTTT. Translating gives CATIALSAFF.

This clone was observed a handful of times. The V and J genes are TRBV7-2 and TRBJ2-7; a possible D gene is TRBD2 (5 bases). This CDR3 comprises 16 residues. Germline V gene sequence: CDR1 SGHTA, CDR2 FQGNSA. V was shortened by 7 bases and J by 0 bases, with 19 bases between the two germline ends. The CDR3 sequence: CASTAVLDRSSYEQYF. Written as DNA, the CDR3 is TGTGCCAGCACCGCCGTACTAGATCGGAGCTCCTACGAGCAGTACTTC.

V and J are TRBV5-1 and TRBJ1-1; no clear D gene. The CDR3 extends over 16 amino acids. Trimming removed 5 bases at V and 2 bases at J, with 19 bases between. The V gene's germline CDR1 is SGHRS and CDR2 YFSETQ. CDR3 coding DNA: TGCGCCAGCAGGGGAGGACCCATAGGGCTAAACACTGAAGCTTTCTTT. Translated: CASRGGPIGLNTEAFF.

V usage is TRBV28 and J usage is TRBJ1-1, with unresolved D. This CDR3 spans 12 amino acids. Trimming shortened V by 4 bases and J by 8 bases, and 11 bases separated the two germline ends. Germline loops: CDR1 MDHEN, CDR2 SYDVKM. CDR3 nucleotides: TGTGCCAGCAGTTCAGGCCCAGCCGAAGCTTTCTTT. Its protein is CASSSGPAEAFF.

V and J are TRBV29-1 and TRBJ2-3; 8 nucleotides align to TRBD2. This CDR3 has 15 residues. Germline loops: CDR1 SQVTM, CDR2 ANQGSEA. The V segment lost 4 bases and the J segment 0 bases; nucleotides outside the gene matches: 6. The CDR3 region is CSVVLASGSTDTQYF. The DNA of the CDR3 is TGCAGCGTTGTCTTGGCTAGCGGGAGCACAGATACGCAGTATTTT.

CDR3 region: CASSPHAASGGREQFF. CDR3 sequence (DNA): TGTGCCAGCAGCCCCCATGCGGCTAGCGGGGGACGGGAGCAGTTCTTC. The chain joins TRBV7-2 to TRBJ2-1; 10 bases fit TRBD2. Germline values: CDR1 SGHTA, CDR2 FQGNSA. The V gene end was trimmed by 5 bases and the J gene end by 10 bases; junction bases not matched to a gene: 14. This CDR3 contains 16 residues.

The V gene is TRBV7-8, the J gene TRBJ2-7; 7 bases map to TRBD1. The germline gives CDR1 SGHVS, CDR2 FQNEAQ. The V and J ends lost 3 bases and 2 bases, in that order; junction bases with no gene match: 7. This CDR3 contains 15 residues. The CDR3 here is CASSLAEGATYEQYF. The CDR3 nucleotides are TGTGCCAGCAGCTTGGCCGAGGGGGCTACCTACGAGCAGTACTTC.

J is TRBJ2-1 and V is TRBV4-2; D call uncertain. The germline V gene encodes CDR1 LGHNA and CDR2 YNFKEQ. CDR3 length: 16 amino acids. The V end was cut by 5 bases, the J end by 2 bases, with 16 bases between. DNA of the CDR3: TGTGCCAGCAGCTGGGTACCGGGTCTCACCTACAATGAGCAGTTCTTC. Translation: CASSWVPGLTYNEQFF.

This clone was counted only a few times. This chain connects TRBV6-1 to TRBJ1-2, with a weak D call TRBD1 (5 bases). Germline CDR1 and CDR2: MNHNS and SASEGT. Trimming took off 1 base at V and 0 bases at J, with 9 bases between the two ends. The CDR3 length is 15 residues. CDR3: CASSEGGHPNYGYTF. CDR3 bases: TGTGCCAGCAGTGAAGGAGGACACCCTAACTATGGCTACACCTTC.

The chain links TRBV4-1 to TRBJ1-2; D gene ambiguous. The CDR3 is 13 amino acids. Germline V CDR1 and CDR2: MGHRA, YSYEKL. V was trimmed by 0 bases and J by 7 bases, leaving 9 bases between them. CDR3 in amino acids: CASSQEFDTGYTF. In nucleotides, the CDR3 is TGCGCCAGCAGCCAAGAGTTCGACACTGGCTACACCTTC.

This rearrangement joins TRBV18 to TRBJ2-1; D might be TRBD1 (6 bases). Trimming shortened V by 6 bases and J by 6 bases, and 18 bases separated the two germline ends. The CDR3 is 15 amino acids. The V gene's germline CDR1 is KGHSH and CDR2 LQKENI. The CDR3 sequence: CASSFSGVYGNEQFF. The CDR3, as DNA: TGTGCCAGCTCGTTTTCAGGGGTTTACGGCAATGAGCAGTTCTTC.

There are a few counts of this clone. V usage is TRBV9 and J usage is TRBJ2-2; tentatively, D is TRBD1 (6 bases). Germline V gene sequence: CDR1 SGDLS, CDR2 YYNGEE. Trimming pared 4 bases from V and 0 bases from J, leaving 10 bases between. This CDR3 region has 15 residues. CDR3 region: CASSPRGTNTGELFF. CDR3 DNA sequence: TGTGCCAGCAGCCCCAGGGGTACGAACACCGGGGAGCTGTTTTTT.

This rearrangement joins TRBV28 to TRBJ2-7; no clear D gene. V was pared by 8 bases and J by 9 bases, with 14 bases between. The germline CDR1 and CDR2 sequences are MDHEN and SYDVKM. The CDR3 runs 11 residues. The CDR3 DNA sequence: TGTGCCAGCGGTCGGGTTCGCGGGCAGTACTTC. Translated, it gives CASGRVRGQYF.

The chain is built from TRBV25-1 and TRBJ2-5; D gene uncertain. The DNA matches TRBJ2-7 better at its end, which makes the J call doubtful. Per germline, CDR1 MGHDK and CDR2 SYGVNS. The CDR3 sequence is 12 residues long. CDR3 coding DNA: TGTGCCAGCAGTGAATATTCCTACGAGCAGTACTTC. It codes for CASSEYSYEQYF.

This chain links TRBV11-2 with TRBJ2-4, with TRBD1 identical over 7 bases. The CDR3 spans 14 residues. V lost 4 bases and J lost 3; bases outside the gene matches: 3. Germline V gene data show CDR1 as SGHAT and CDR2 as FQNNGV. As DNA, the CDR3 is TGTGCCAGCAGCTCCCGGGACAGCAAAAACATTCAGTACTTC. Translation: CASSSRDSKNIQYF.

This clone was recorded a few times. This chain joins TRBV30 and TRBJ2-3; the match to TRBD1 covers 7 bases. Trimming cost V 1 base and J 3 bases; bases outside gene matches: 7. Germline loops: CDR1 GTSNPN, CDR2 SVGIG (reference sequence). This CDR3 comprises 15 residues. This chain's CDR3 is CAWSAWTGTTDTQYF. The CDR3 nucleotides read TGTGCCTGGAGTGCGTGGACAGGTACAACAGATACGCAGTATTTT.

V is TRBV6-5 and J is TRBJ1-2; 10 nucleotides agree with TRBD1. CDR3 length: 14 amino acids. V lost 2 bases, J lost 6 bases, and 3 bases stayed unmatched. Looked up from germline, CDR1 is MNHEY and CDR2 is SVGAGI. The CDR3 nucleotides read TGTGCCAGCAGTTACATAGACAGGGGGCATGGCTACACCTTC. Its translation: CASSYIDRGHGYTF.

This clone was seen a handful of times. The J gene is TRBJ2-3, the V gene TRBV5-4, with D tentatively TRBD2 (5 bases). V lost 6 bases to trimming and J lost 1 base, with 15 bases between them. The CDR3 is made up of 15 amino acids. Germline V gene data show CDR1 as SGHNT and CDR2 as YYREEE (reference sequence). Written as DNA, the CDR3 is TGTGCCAGCACCACTTGGAGGCAGCGCACAGATACGCAGTATTTT. This sequence encodes CASTTWRQRTDTQYF.

J is TRBJ2-2 and V is TRBV10-3; D is possibly TRBD2 (5 bases). Germline V CDR1 and CDR2: ENHRY, SYGVKD. Trimming pared 1 base from V and 6 bases from J, leaving 12 bases between. CDR3 length: 15 amino acids. CDR3 coding DNA: TGTGCCATCAGTGAGTTCGAGGGAGCGGCCGGGGAGCTGTTTTTT. It encodes CAISEFEGAAGELFF.

This clone was counted between two and nine times. This chain joins TRBV6-5 and TRBJ2-7, with 9 bases matching TRBD1. This CDR3 has 13 residues. After removal of 6 bases from V and 12 bases from J, the junction contained 12 bases not matched to a gene. Germline-derived CDR1 and CDR2 are MNHEY and SVGAGI. The CDR3 loop is CASRGTGNGEGYF. DNA of the CDR3: TGTGCCAGCAGAGGGACAGGGAACGGGGAAGGGTACTTC.

The chain employs TRBV18 and TRBJ2-7; 9 nucleotides match TRBD1. The CDR3 runs 13 residues. In germline, CDR1 is KGHSH, CDR2 LQKENI. V dropped 3 bases and J dropped 7; count of bases not matched to a gene: 4. The CDR3 nucleotides read TGTGCCAGCTCACCGGGGACAGGGAGAGAGCAGTACTTC. Protein sequence: CASSPGTGREQYF.

This clone was seen a handful of times. This rearrangement joins TRBV9 to TRBJ2-1; 8 nucleotides match TRBD2. CDR1 and CDR2 (germline): SGDLS, YYNGEE. This CDR3 is 15 amino acids long. The V gene end was trimmed by 0 bases and the J gene end by 6 bases; junction bases not matched to a gene: 5. The CDR3 DNA sequence: TGTGCCAGCAGCGTAGGAAGCGGGAGCGTCAATGAGCAGTTCTTC. Its protein product is CASSVGSGSVNEQFF.

V usage is TRBV7-9 and J usage is TRBJ2-5, with a possible D match to TRBD1 (6 bases). Germline CDR1 reads SEHNR; CDR2 reads FQNEAQ (reference sequence). This CDR3 spans 15 amino acids. V lost 1 base to trimming and J lost 4 bases, with 13 bases between them. The CDR3 loop reads CASSLVGGRGETQYF. CDR3 nucleotide sequence: TGTGCCAGCAGCTTAGTGGGCGGCAGGGGAGAGACCCAGTACTTC.

V gene TRBV5-1 combines with J gene TRBJ1-1; 10 positions agree with TRBD1. This CDR3 has 14 residues. Germline V gene data show CDR1 as SGHRS and CDR2 as YFSETQ. Trimming removed 4 bases from V and 3 bases from J; junction bases left unmatched: 3. The CDR3 loop is CASSKDRGDTEAFF. The CDR3 nucleotides read TGCGCCAGCAGCAAGGACAGGGGGGACACTGAAGCTTTCTTT.

The chain carries TRBV5-1 and TRBJ1-2; D might be TRBD1 (5 bases). Germline lookup yields CDR1 SGHRS and CDR2 YFSETQ. This CDR3 comprises 12 residues. Trimming removed 0 bases from V and 6 bases from J, with 6 bases in between. CDR3 DNA: TGCGCCAGCAGCTTGGCGGACAATGGCTACACCTTC. This translates into CASSLADNGYTF.

The DNA of the CDR3 is TGTGCCAGCAGCTTGCTGACAGGGGCTGGCTACACCTTC. It codes for CASSLLTGAGYTF. This chain joins TRBV7-9 and TRBJ1-2; TRBD1 matches at 8 bases. The CDR3 is made up of 13 amino acids. The J segment lost 7 bases and the V segment lost 3 bases, leaving 4 bases of the junction unmatched. CDR1 is SEHNR, CDR2 FQNEAQ, per germline (reference sequence).

The V call is TRBV18, the J call TRBJ1-1; a weak D match, TRBD1 (5 bases). This CDR3 contains 12 residues. Per the germline V gene, CDR1 is KGHSH and CDR2 is LQKENI. Trimming left V 1 base short and J 8 bases short, with 8 bases between. CDR3 nucleotide sequence: TGTGCCAGCTCACCACGGCGGGGCGAAGCTTTCTTT. This gives the protein CASSPRRGEAFF.

This clone appeared a few times. The J gene is TRBJ1-1, the V gene TRBV2; D is perhaps TRBD1 (6 bases). The CDR3 consists of 14 residues. With 5 bases removed from V and 0 bases from J, the gap between germline ends came to 10 bases. Germline values: CDR1 SNHLY, CDR2 FYNNEI. CDR3 sequence reads: CASSSTGLNTEAFF. The CDR3 DNA reads as TGTGCCAGCAGTTCGACAGGATTGAACACTGAAGCTTTCTTT.

The chain joins TRBV18 to TRBJ1-3, with no clear D. CDR3 length: 14 residues. Germline CDR1 is KGHSH and CDR2 is LQKENI. Trimming took off 6 bases at V and 0 bases at J, with 9 bases between the two ends. CDR3 loop: CASSEGSSGNTIYF. The CDR3 DNA reads as TGTGCCAGCTCCGAAGGGAGCTCTGGAAACACCATATATTTT.

This clone was counted only a few times. The rearrangement links TRBV18 to TRBJ1-2, with D perhaps matching TRBD1 (6 bases). CDR1 and CDR2 (germline): KGHSH, LQKENI. Trimming took off 3 bases at V and 0 bases at J, with 14 bases between the two ends. The CDR3 runs 16 residues. CDR3 coding DNA: TGTGCCAGCTCACCGCCAGGGGCGGAAGCTAACTATGGCTACACCTTC. This sequence encodes CASSPPGAEANYGYTF.